This T cell receptor (beta chain) stems from a study of cytomegalovirus exposure and HLA in healthy donors. CDR1 and CDR2 (germline): MNHEY, SVGAGI. CDR3 length: 16 amino acids. V lost 2 bases and J 0 bases, leaving 11 bases between the germline ends. 13 Jbeta primers and 60 Vbeta primers were used for the PCR. TCRdb keeps only in-frame clones here, not all; method: immunoSEQ multiplex PCR. The data show around 170,000 clones, with around 73% seen just once and over 1.1% held by the top ten. This clonotype originated in a male donor in good health and CMV-seronegative. The rearrangement links TRBV6-5 to TRBJ1-3; the D gene is possibly TRBD1 (6 bases). Sequencing input: PBMCs. Here the CDR3 reads CASSYRTAASGNTIYF. In nucleotides, the CDR3 is TGTGCCAGCAGTTACCGGACAGCGGCCTCTGGAAACACCATATATTTT.